Sequencing of this T cell receptor (beta chain) was carried out in a study of neoadjuvant anti-PD-1 for oral cavity cancer. As for the study in general: Non-progressing patients received a fourth nivolumab dose near day 43, then surgery on days 50-56.

Sequenced by immunoSEQ multiplex PCR; TCRdb stores in-frame clones only, minus some. In the table there are over 12,000 clones, roughly 73% of which are singletons. Study-level results: Higher pretreatment blood Treg/Th17 ratios correlated with higher pretreatment blood and lower post-treatment tumor TCRbeta clonality.

Comment on this clone: Its antigen is undetermined.

V lost 5 bases, J lost 6 bases, and 13 bases lay in between. This CDR3 region has 13 residues. CDR1 ENHRY and CDR2 SYGVKD come from the germline V gene. The sequencing used PBMCs, collected before nivolumab (anti-PD-1) treatment. The sequence was collected from a person aged 35-79 years with oral cavity squamous cell carcinoma. The chain combines TRBV10-3 with TRBJ1-1, with D perhaps TRBD1 (6 bases). The CDR3 DNA reads as TGTGCCATCAGTTACAGGGTCGGGGCTGAAGCTTTCTTT. It specifies CAISYRVGAEAFF.